This TCR beta chain emerged from a study of patients and donors after allogeneic stem cell transplantation. MiXCR, run by TCRdb on the RT-PCR reads, gives a single entry per CDR3 protein. The sample contains more than 850,000 distinct CDR3 sequences, roughly 18% of which appear only once. CDR3 length: 15 residues. V lost 1 base and J lost 6; bases outside the gene matches: 12. Germline CDR1 and CDR2: DFQATT and SNEGSKA (reference sequence). V gene TRBV20-1 combines with J gene TRBJ2-7; TRBD2 aligns across 7 bases. Specimen: blood, either unsorted or a sorted T cell fraction (not recorded which). The sequence was obtained from a human donor who was either an allogeneic HSCT recipient or a stem cell or donor lymphocyte infusion donor (not recorded which). It is not recorded whose cells these are; they may come from a transplant donor. Here the CDR3 DNA reads TGCAGTGCTAGAGGGTCTTATTCCCTAGCGGCCGAGCAGTACTTC. It yields the protein CSARGSYSLAAEQYF.